Included here is one T cell receptor beta chain sequence, with context. The target of this receptor is not known. No base qualities exist here, and no much larger clone lies one base off it. This specimen belongs to a study of T-cell reconstitution after alpha-beta-depleted transplantation in children (TCRdb year 2016). About the study as a whole: The study quantitatively tracked T-cell immune reconstitution after TCRalphabeta/CD19-depleted allogeneic hematopoietic cell transplantation in children using TCR repertoire profiling.

The intended sense of this specimen's treatment or condition label: allogeneic hematopoietic cell transplantation with graft depleted of TCRalphabeta T cells and CD19 B cells. Transplant recipients were children who received TCRalphabeta/CD19-depleted allogeneic hematopoietic cell grafts. Its CDR3 holds 15 amino acids, cysteine through phenylalanine. Only the CDR3 region is kept as DNA, spanning 45 bases read in frame from base 1. Trimming costs V 0 bases and J 5 bases, and their ends lie 11 bases apart. The germline V gene (reference sequence) sets CDR1 to LGHDT and CDR2 to YNNKEL. Libraries were constructed by PCR. Instrument on record: Illumina HiSeq 2500. TCR libraries were prepared with molecular barcoding, using unique molecular identifiers to normalize TCRbeta repertoire quantification. TCRdb passed the public sequencing reads through fastp at Q25 and MiXCR, retaining productive beta sequences. Rows with a matching CDR3 protein are joined into one entry that keeps the most common DNA and genes. This sample comprises just under 150,000 distinct CDR3 sequences, around 9% of them detected only once. Over 15% of the sample is in the top ten clones.

Overall results and qualifications from the work: The apparently early alphabetaT-cell count recovery about two months after transplant was reportedly dependent on only several hundred rapidly expanded clones derived from non-depleted graft cells. Over subsequent months, a decline in hyperexpanded clone frequencies was noted, and after one year, T-cell counts and TCRbeta diversity were mostly ascribed to newly produced T cells. In some patients, high TCRbeta diversity at day 60 was attributed to recipient T cells and intrathymic progenitors that had survived conditioning.

The receptor comes from a female patient aged 2-15 years who had a stem cell transplant for congenital amegakaryocytic thrombocytopenia, so the T cells may come from the graft donor. The specimen was PBMCs, mostly from graft donor cells, collected 180 days after TCRalphabeta/CD19-depleted stem cell transplant. Recombination linked TRBV3-1 to TRBJ1-3; TRBD1 could be the D gene, as 6 bases match. The DNA sequence follows: TGTGCCAGCAGCCAAGATAGGGGGGAACGAAACACCATATATTTT. This codes for CASSQDRGERNTIYF.